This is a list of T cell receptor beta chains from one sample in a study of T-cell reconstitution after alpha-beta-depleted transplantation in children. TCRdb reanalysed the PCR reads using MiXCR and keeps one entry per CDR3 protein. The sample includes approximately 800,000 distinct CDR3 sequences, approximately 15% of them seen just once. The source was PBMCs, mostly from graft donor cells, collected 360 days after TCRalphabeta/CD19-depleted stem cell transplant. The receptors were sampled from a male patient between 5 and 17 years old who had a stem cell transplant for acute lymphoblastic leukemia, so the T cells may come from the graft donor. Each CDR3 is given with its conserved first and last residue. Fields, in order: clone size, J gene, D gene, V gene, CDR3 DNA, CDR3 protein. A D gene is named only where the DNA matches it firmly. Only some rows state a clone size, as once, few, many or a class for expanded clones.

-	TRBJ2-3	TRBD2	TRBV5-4	TGTGCCAGCAGCTCTCGACTAGCGGGAGGCGCCTCCGGGTATTTT	CASSSRLAGGASGYF
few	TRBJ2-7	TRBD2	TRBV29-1	TGCAGCGTTGAAGATTGGTCGGGAGGGTCCTACGAGCAGTACTTC	CSVEDWSGGSYEQYF
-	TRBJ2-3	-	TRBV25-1	TGTGCCAGCCTCGCTAAGGATACGCAGTATTTT	CASLAKDTQYF
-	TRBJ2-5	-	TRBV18	TGTGCCAGCTCACGACTACAGGGTACAGAGACCCAGTACTTC	CASSRLQGTETQYF
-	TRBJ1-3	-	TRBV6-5	TGTGCCAGCAGAGCTGGGACCGTCTCTGGAAACACCATATATTTT	CASRAGTVSGNTIYF
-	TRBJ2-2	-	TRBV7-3	TGTGCCAGCAGCTTTGCGTTGGCGGGATCCTCCGGGGAGCTGTTTTTT	CASSFALAGSSGELFF
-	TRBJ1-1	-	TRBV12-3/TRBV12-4	TGTGCCAGCACCCTGGCCCCCAGCACTGAAGCTTTCTTT	CASTLAPSTEAFF
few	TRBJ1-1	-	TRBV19	TGTGCCAGTATCTTCAGGGCCACCTCTGCCACTGAAGCTTTCTTT	CASIFRATSATEAFF
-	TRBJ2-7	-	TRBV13	TGTGCCAGCAGCTGGACAGCTCTCTGGGAGTACGAGCAGTACTTC	CASSWTALWEYEQYF
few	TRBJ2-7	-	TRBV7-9	TGTGCCAGCAGCTTCGCCAACTACGAGCAGTACTTC	CASSFANYEQYF
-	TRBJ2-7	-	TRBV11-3	TGTGCCAGCAGCCCGGACTGGTACCCGAGCTCCTACGAGCAGTACTTC	CASSPDWYPSSYEQYF
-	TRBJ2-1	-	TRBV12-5	TGTGCTACCGCGGGACGACCTCGCGATGAGCAGTTCTTC	CATAGRPRDEQFF
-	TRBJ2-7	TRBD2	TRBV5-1	TGCGCCAGCAGCTTGGCACGTGAAACTAGCGGGGGCGGTACCGAGCAGTACTTC	CASSLARETSGGGTEQYF
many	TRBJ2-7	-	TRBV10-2	TGCGCCAGCAGTGATCGGAGCTACGAGCAGTACTTC	CASSDRSYEQYF
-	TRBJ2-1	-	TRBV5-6	TGTGCCAGCAGCGCGGACGGGGAACGGGGTGAGCAGTTCTTC	CASSADGERGEQFF
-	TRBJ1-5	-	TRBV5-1	TGCGCCAGCAGGGGAAGTAGCAATCAGCCCCAGCATTTT	CASRGSSNQPQHF
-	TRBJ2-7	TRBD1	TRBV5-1	TGCGCCAGCAACCCACAGGGGTATAAAAGCGAGCAGTACTTC	CASNPQGYKSEQYF
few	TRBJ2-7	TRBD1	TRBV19	TGTGCCAGTAGCACCGGGACAGGCCTCTCCTACGAGCAGTACTTC	CASSTGTGLSYEQYF
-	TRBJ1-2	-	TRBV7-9	TGTGCCAGCAGCTTAGGGGTGACGGGAAACTATGGCTACACCTTC	CASSLGVTGNYGYTF
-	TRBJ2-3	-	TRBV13	TGTGCCAGCAGCTTAGGACTAGTGATGGAAGATACGCAGTATTTT	CASSLGLVMEDTQYF
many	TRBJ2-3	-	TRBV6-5	TGTGCCAGTGGGCGGGGTACGCAGTATTTT	CASGRGTQYF
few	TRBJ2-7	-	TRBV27	TGTGCCAGCAGTTCCACCTCAGTGGTGGAGCAGTACTTC	CASSSTSVVEQYF